This TCR beta chain was observed in a study of STAT5B mutations in CD4+ large granular lymphocyte leukemia. Overall study results and limits: Top patient clones used TRBV06 genes more often: 8/27 versus 2/35 in controls.

Control samples were healthy donors' buffy coats. A remark on this clone: What it recognizes is unknown.

The CDR3 runs 13 residues. Trimming removed 5 bases from V and 7 bases from J, with 12 bases in between. Germline assignment: CDR1 WSHSY and CDR2 SAAADI. This was a survey-level run. Assay: immunoSEQ multiplex PCR; the TCRdb copy retains only in-frame clones and omits some. The sample shows about 38,000 clones, approximately 72% of them seen only once. The clonotype originates from a human donor in good health. The chain has TRBV10-2 and TRBJ1-5; tentatively, D is TRBD1 (6 bases). The sample taken for sequencing was CD4+ T cells from blood buffy coats. This chain's CDR3 is CASSKGVRQPQHF. CDR3 DNA sequence: TGCGCCAGCAGTAAGGGGGTTCGGCAGCCCCAGCATTTT.